Presented here are 16 T cell receptor beta chains from one specimen sequenced in a study of blood T cell repertoires in COVID-19. Clones were sequenced by immunoSEQ multiplex PCR, and TCRdb holds only the in-frame ones, with some missing. The sample lists about 140,000 clones, about 90% occurring once. The sample consisted of peripheral blood. The receptors originated from a man aged 45-60 years with active or convalescent COVID-19.

The rearrangement uses TRBV6-5 and TRBJ1-5; 7 nucleotides match TRBD1. The germline V gene encodes CDR1 MNHEY and CDR2 SVGAGI. V gave up 6 bases and J gave up 0 bases; unmatched junction bases: 5. The CDR3 is 15 residues long. The CDR3 DNA is TGTGCCAGCAGCCGGGACAGTTATAGCAATCAGCCCCAGCATTTT. Its translation is CASSRDSYSNQPQHF.

V gene TRBV7-9 combines with J gene TRBJ1-3; possibly TRBD1 for D (5 bases). Germline CDR1 SEHNR, CDR2 FQNEAQ (reference sequence). The V end lost 8 bases, the J end lost 4 bases, and 12 bases lay between the germline ends. CDR3 length: 13 residues. The CDR3 bases are TGTGCCAGCCGGCAGGGCTCAGGAAACACCATATATTTT. Translated, it gives CASRQGSGNTIYF.

The CDR3 loop reads CASSLGQGRMQFF. The CDR3, as DNA: TGCGCCAGCAGCTTGGGACAGGGGAGAATGCAGTTCTTC. The rearrangement uses TRBV5-1 and TRBJ2-1, with 8 positions matching TRBD1. J gave up 12 bases and V 0 bases, and 5 bases lay outside the gene matches. The CDR3 covers 13 residues. The germline CDR1 and CDR2 sequences are SGHRS and YFSETQ.

The CDR3 is CASSPSGISSYEQYF. The CDR3 DNA reads as TGTGCCAGCAGCCCTAGCGGGATTAGCTCCTACGAGCAGTACTTC. The gene calls are TRBV7-9 and TRBJ2-7; 9 nucleotides align to TRBD2. The CDR3 length is 15 residues. Losses at the gene ends were 5 bases for V and 0 bases for J; bases not matched to a gene: 5. In germline, CDR1 is SEHNR, CDR2 FQNEAQ (reference sequence).

J is TRBJ1-2 and V is TRBV3-1 (or the pseudogene TRBV3-2); a possible D gene is TRBD1 (5 bases). This CDR3 spans 13 amino acids. Germline CDR1 LGHDT, CDR2 YNNKEL (reference sequence). V lost 4 bases and J lost 8, with 14 bases in between. CDR3 loop: CASSPGGGDGYTF. For the CDR3, the DNA is TGTGCCAGCAGCCCCGGAGGAGGGGACGGCTACACCTTC.

The chain has TRBV7-9 and TRBJ2-5, with 8 nucleotides matching TRBD2. J gave up 5 bases and V 0 bases, and 11 bases lay outside the gene matches. There are 17 residues in the CDR3. Germline-derived CDR1 and CDR2 are SEHNR and FQNEAQ (reference sequence). The CDR3 coding sequence is TGTGCCAGCAGCTTAGCCACCCTCGGGGGGGTAGATGAGACCCAGTACTTC. The encoded protein is CASSLATLGGVDETQYF.

The rearrangement links TRBV5-1 to TRBJ2-1, with TRBD1 matching 10 bases. V shed 4 bases, J shed 8 bases, and the junction held 6 bases outside the gene matches. The CDR3 covers 14 residues. Germline CDR1 is SGHRS and CDR2 is YFSETQ. The DNA of the CDR3 is TGCGCCAGCAGCCTGGACAGGGGGTGGGATGAGCAGTTCTTC. It is translated as CASSLDRGWDEQFF.

The CDR3 is CASRQTGQETQYF. For the CDR3, the DNA is TGTGCCAGCAGACAGACAGGCCAAGAGACCCAGTACTTC. The chain recombines TRBV12-3 or TRBV12-4 with TRBJ2-5, with TRBD1 as a possible D gene (6 bases). V was cut by 6 bases and J by 1 base, with 9 bases left in between. CDR3 length: 13 amino acids.

CDR3 protein: CASSSRQGAGSPLHF. CDR3 nucleotide sequence: TGTGCCAGCAGCTCCAGACAGGGGGCAGGTTCACCCCTCCACTTT. V is TRBV13 and J is TRBJ1-6; 10 bases line up with TRBD1. V lost 4 bases to trimming and J lost 9 bases; unmatched junction nucleotides: 6. Germline V gene sequence: CDR1 PRHDT, CDR2 FYEKMQ (reference sequence). This CDR3 is 15 amino acids long.

This chain joins TRBV7-6 and TRBJ2-7; TRBD1 matches 9 bases. CDR1 and CDR2 from the germline V gene are SGHVS and FNYEAQ. This CDR3 comprises 14 residues. With V trimmed by 0 bases and J by 9 bases, 6 bases remained unmatched. The CDR3 coding sequence is TGTGCCAGCAGCTTAGCAGGGACAGGGCCCGGGCAGTACTTC. Encoded protein: CASSLAGTGPGQYF.

This clone appeared once. The V gene is TRBV2, the J gene TRBJ2-6, with D uncertain. V lost 2 bases and J 0 bases, leaving 17 bases between the germline ends. In germline, CDR1 is SNHLY, CDR2 FYNNEI. CDR3 length equals 19 residues. The CDR3 loop reads CASSEFGSYELSGANVLTF. DNA for the CDR3: TGTGCCAGCAGTGAATTCGGGTCCTACGAACTCTCTGGGGCCAACGTCCTGACTTTC.

V is TRBV6-5 and J is TRBJ1-2, with D perhaps matching TRBD1 (5 bases). V dropped 6 bases and J dropped 4 bases, with 9 bases sitting between them. The CDR3 covers 12 residues. The germline V gene encodes CDR1 MNHEY and CDR2 SVGAGI. The DNA for the CDR3 is TGTGCCAGCAGCCCAGACAGCTATGGCTACACCTTC. Protein: CASSPDSYGYTF.

This clone was counted a single time. This chain links TRBV28 with TRBJ1-3; D unresolved. The CDR3 length is 16 residues. V was shortened by 4 bases and J by 0 bases, with 13 bases between the two germline ends. CDR1 is MDHEN and CDR2 is SYDVKM in the germline V gene. The CDR3 here is CASSSIPSISGNTIYF. The CDR3 nucleotides read TGTGCCAGCAGTTCTATTCCATCTATCTCTGGAAACACCATATATTTT.

This clone has only one observation. V gene TRBV7-2 combines with J gene TRBJ2-4, with 8 bases lining up with TRBD2. Germline V CDR1 and CDR2: SGHTA, FQGNSA. Trimming at V came to 1 base and at J to 1 base, leaving 3 bases not matched to a gene. The CDR3 is 16 amino acids. The CDR3 sequence is CASSLEGGRAKNIQYF. In nucleotides, the CDR3 is TGTGCCAGCAGCTTAGAGGGCGGGAGGGCCAAAAACATTCAGTACTTC.

In this sample, this clone turned up once. The rearrangement joins TRBV3-1 (or the pseudogene TRBV3-2) to TRBJ1-5; no clear D gene. This CDR3 region has 16 residues. The V gene lost 3 bases and the J gene lost 3 bases, with 15 bases spanning the gap. From germline, CDR1 is LGHDT and CDR2 YNNKEL (reference sequence). The CDR3 bases are TGTGCCAGCAGCCAGAGACCCCAGGTCCTCAATCAGCCCCAGCATTTT. This gives the protein CASSQRPQVLNQPQHF.

This clone was observed a few times. This chain joins TRBV9 and TRBJ2-7; 9 nucleotides align to TRBD2. Germline V gene lookup returns CDR1 SGDLS and CDR2 YYNGEE. V gave up 0 bases and J gave up 7 bases; unmatched junction bases: 8. The CDR3 extends over 15 amino acids. CDR3 in amino acids: CASSVGVIAGVEQYF. For the CDR3, the DNA is TGTGCCAGCAGCGTAGGTGTAATAGCGGGAGTTGAGCAGTACTTC.